There are many counts of the clone carrying this T cell receptor beta chain. Its cognate antigen is unknown. With a J-beta primer mix and a sample-barcoded 5' primer, a second PCR ran about 7 to 12 cycles. One entry per CDR3 protein, called by TCRdb with MiXCR from the 5' RACE reads. The sample has 1.8 million or so distinct CDR3 sequences, about 39% seen once. The V end was cut by 5 bases, the J end by 1 base, with 12 bases between. The CDR3 spans 15 residues. Germline lookup yields CDR1 SGHRS and CDR2 YFSETQ. This sample is drawn from a study of blood T cells in healthy people across ages. Study outcomes and limitations: A strong correlation between TCR beta diversity and naive T cell percentage was seen. As age increased, TCR beta diversity per million T cells fell in a roughly linear fashion.

Every donor contributed roughly 10 milliliters of peripheral blood by blood draw. The study isolated at least 6.5 million PBMCs from each sample. The chain employs TRBV5-1 and TRBJ2-2, with D tentatively TRBD1 (6 bases). The sample comprised blood. The TCR originated in a human donor in good health. The CDR3 region is CASSRTEQNTGELFF. CDR3 nucleotides: TGCGCCAGCAGTCGGACAGAGCAGAACACCGGGGAGCTGTTTTTT.